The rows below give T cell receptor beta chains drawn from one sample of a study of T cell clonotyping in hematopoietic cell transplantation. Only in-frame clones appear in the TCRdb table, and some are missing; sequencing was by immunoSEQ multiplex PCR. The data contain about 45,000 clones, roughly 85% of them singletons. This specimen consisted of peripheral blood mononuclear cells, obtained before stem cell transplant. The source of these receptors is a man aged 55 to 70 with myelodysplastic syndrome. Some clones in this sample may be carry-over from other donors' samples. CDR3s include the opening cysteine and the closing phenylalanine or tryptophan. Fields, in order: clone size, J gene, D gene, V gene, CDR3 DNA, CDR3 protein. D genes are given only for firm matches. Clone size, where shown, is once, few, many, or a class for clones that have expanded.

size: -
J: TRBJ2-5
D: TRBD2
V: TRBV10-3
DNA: TGTGCCATCAGTGAAGGGCTAGCGGGGCAAGAGACCCAGTACTTC
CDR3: CAISEGLAGQETQYF

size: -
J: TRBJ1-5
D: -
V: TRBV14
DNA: TGTGCCAGCAGCCAAGATAGGGTACAGGTTACCAGCAATCAGCCCCAGCATTTT
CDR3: CASSQDRVQVTSNQPQHF

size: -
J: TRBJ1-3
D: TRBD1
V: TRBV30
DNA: TGTGCCTGGAGGGGGCGTGGGACAGGAGCTGGAAACACCATATATTTT
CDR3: CAWRGRGTGAGNTIYF

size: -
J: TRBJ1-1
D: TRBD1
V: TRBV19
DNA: TGTGCCAGTAGTATGTCCGCCGGACAGGGGAACACTGAAGCTTTCTTT
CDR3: CASSMSAGQGNTEAFF

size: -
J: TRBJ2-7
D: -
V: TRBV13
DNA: TGTGCCAGCAGCTCTCAGGGTAAACAGCAGTACTTC
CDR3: CASSSQGKQQYF

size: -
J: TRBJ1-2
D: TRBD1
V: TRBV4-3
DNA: TGCGCCAGCAGCCAAGAGGGACAGTTGGGCCACATCTATGGCTACACCTTC
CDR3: CASSQEGQLGHIYGYTF

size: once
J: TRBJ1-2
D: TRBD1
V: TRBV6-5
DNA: TGTGCCACCCGGACAGGGTCCTATGGCTACACCTTC
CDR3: CATRTGSYGYTF

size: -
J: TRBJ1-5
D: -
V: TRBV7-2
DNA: TGTGCCAGCAGCTTAATAAGCAATCAGCCCCAGCATTTT
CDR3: CASSLISNQPQHF

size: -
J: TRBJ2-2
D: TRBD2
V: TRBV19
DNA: TGTGCCAGTAGTATAGAGCGGGGGGCGAACACCGGGGAGCTGTTTTTT
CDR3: CASSIERGANTGELFF

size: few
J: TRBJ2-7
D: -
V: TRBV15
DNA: TGTGCCACCAGCGATCCAGCGGGCCCCCTTTCCTACGAGCAGTACTTC
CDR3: CATSDPAGPLSYEQYF

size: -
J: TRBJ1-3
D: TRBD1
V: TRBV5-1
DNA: TGCGCCAGCAGCTGGACAGGGGGCAGGGGCTCTGGAAACACCATATATTTT
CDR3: CASSWTGGRGSGNTIYF

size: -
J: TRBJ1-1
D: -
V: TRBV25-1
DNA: TGTGCCAGCAGCCACGGGACACGAAACACTGAAGCTTTCTTT
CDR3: CASSHGTRNTEAFF

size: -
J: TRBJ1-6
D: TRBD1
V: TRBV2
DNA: TGTGCCAGCACCCCCCGGACAGGGGAAAATTCACCCCTCCACTTT
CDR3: CASTPRTGENSPLHF

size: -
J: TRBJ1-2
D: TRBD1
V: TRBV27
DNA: TGTGCCAGCAGTGGAGGCAGGGGGCTAGATGGCTACACCTTC
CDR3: CASSGGRGLDGYTF

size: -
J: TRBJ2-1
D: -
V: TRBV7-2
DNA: TGTGCCAGCAGCCTAGGTATCGGGCAGTTCTTC
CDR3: CASSLGIGQFF

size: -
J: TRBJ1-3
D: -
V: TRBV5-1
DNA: TGCGCCAGCAGCTTGTCTGGAAACACCATATATTTT
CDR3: CASSLSGNTIYF

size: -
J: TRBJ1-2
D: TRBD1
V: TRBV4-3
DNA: TGCGCCAGCAGCCAAGACCAGGGGGCGCGAGGCTATGGCTACACCTTC
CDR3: CASSQDQGARGYGYTF

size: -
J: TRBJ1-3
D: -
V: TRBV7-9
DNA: TGTGCCAGCAGCTCCCCAACCTGGACAGATCGCTCTGGAAACACCATATATTTT
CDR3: CASSSPTWTDRSGNTIYF

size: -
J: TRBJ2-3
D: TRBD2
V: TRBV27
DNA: TGTGCCAGCAGTTCCCGACTAGCGGGGGGGCCTTATACGCAGTATTTT
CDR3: CASSSRLAGGPYTQYF

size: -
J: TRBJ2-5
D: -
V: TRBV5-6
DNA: TGTGCCAGCAGCTTGACTGGCTTGGGGGAGACCCAGTACTTC
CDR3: CASSLTGLGETQYF

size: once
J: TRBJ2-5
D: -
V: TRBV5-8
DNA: TGTGCCAGCAGCTTTCGAGGGTACGCTGAAGAGACCCAGTACTTC
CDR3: CASSFRGYAEETQYF

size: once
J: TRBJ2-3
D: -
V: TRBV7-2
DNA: TGTGCCAGCAGCTCGAAGTCGGATACGCAGTATTTT
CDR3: CASSSKSDTQYF

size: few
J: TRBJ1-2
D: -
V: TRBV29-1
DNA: TGCAGCGTTGAACGTATGGGAGGCGAACCATTCTTC
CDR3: CSVERMGGEPFF

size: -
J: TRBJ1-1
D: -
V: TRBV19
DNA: TGTGCCAGTAGTATCTCAGGGCGAACTGAAGCTTTCTTT
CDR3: CASSISGRTEAFF

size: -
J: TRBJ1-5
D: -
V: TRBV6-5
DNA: TGTGCCAGCAGTTACTCTGGAGGGGGTAATCAGCCCCAGCATTTT
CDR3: CASSYSGGGNQPQHF

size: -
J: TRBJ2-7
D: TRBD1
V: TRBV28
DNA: TGTGCCAGCAGGGGGACAGGGGGGTTTGTAGAGCAGTACTTC
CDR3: CASRGTGGFVEQYF

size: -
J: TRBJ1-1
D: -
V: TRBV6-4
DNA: TGTGCCAGCAGTGCCAAAGGGGACACTGAAGCTTTCTTT
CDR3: CASSAKGDTEAFF

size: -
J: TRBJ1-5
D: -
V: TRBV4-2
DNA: TGTGCCAGCAGCCAAGAGGCAGGGTCTGGACAGCCCCAGCATTTT
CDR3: CASSQEAGSGQPQHF

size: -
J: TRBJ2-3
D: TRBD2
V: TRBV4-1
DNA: TGCGCCAGCAGCCAAGATCGGGGCGGGGGGAGGATAGATACGCAGTATTTT
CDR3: CASSQDRGGGRIDTQYF

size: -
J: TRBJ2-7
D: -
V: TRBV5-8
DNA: TGTGCCAGCAGCTTCCCCAGGAGGGCAGGCGAGCAGTACTTC
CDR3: CASSFPRRAGEQYF

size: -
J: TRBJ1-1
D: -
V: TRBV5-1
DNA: TGCGCCAGCAGCCTACGACAGGTGGGGACTGAAGCTTTCTTT
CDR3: CASSLRQVGTEAFF

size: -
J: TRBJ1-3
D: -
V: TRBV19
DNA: TGTGCCAGTACCCTAGGGGTTCCTGGAAACACCATATATTTT
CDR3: CASTLGVPGNTIYF

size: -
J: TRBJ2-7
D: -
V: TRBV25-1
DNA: TGTGCCAGCACCACAAGGAGTTCCAAGCAGTACTTC
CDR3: CASTTRSSKQYF

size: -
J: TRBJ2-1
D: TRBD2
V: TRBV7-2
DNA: TGTGCCAGCAGCCACGGGGGGGATGAGCAGTTCTTC
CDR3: CASSHGGDEQFF

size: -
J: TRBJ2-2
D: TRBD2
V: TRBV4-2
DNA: TGTGCCAGCAGCCAAGACCTTTCGGGGGGGCAGAACACCGGGGAGCTGTTTTTT
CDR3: CASSQDLSGGQNTGELFF

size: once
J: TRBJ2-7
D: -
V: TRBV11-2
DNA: TGTGCCAGCAGCTTAGACGGGGCCCCCTTCTACGAGCAGTACTTC
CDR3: CASSLDGAPFYEQYF

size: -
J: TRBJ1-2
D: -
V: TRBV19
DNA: TGTGCCAGTAGTATAGGACAGGCTGGCTACACCTTC
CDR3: CASSIGQAGYTF

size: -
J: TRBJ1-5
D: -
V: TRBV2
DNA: TGTGCCAGCAGTGAGTGGGACCGGATTCAGCCCCAGCATTTT
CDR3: CASSEWDRIQPQHF

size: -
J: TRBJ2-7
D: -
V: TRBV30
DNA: TGTGCCTTACAGGGTTCCTACGAGCAGTACTTC
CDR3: CALQGSYEQYF

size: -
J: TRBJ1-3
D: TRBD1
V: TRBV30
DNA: TGTGCCTGGAGTGCCGGGACAGAGGGAAACACCATATATTTT
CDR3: CAWSAGTEGNTIYF

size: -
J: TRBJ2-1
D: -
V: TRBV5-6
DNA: TGTGCCAGCAGCTTGGCCAGGGAGAGAGGGCAGTTCTTC
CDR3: CASSLARERGQFF

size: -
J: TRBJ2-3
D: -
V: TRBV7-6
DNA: TGTGCCAGCAGCTTAGATCAGGCGGATACGCAGTATTTT
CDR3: CASSLDQADTQYF

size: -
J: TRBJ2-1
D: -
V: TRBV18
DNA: TGTGCCAGCTCACCACTCAATGAGCAGTTCTTC
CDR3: CASSPLNEQFF

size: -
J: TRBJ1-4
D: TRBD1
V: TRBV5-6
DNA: TGTGCCAGCAGCTTCACCGGGACAGGGGGCTATGAAAAACTGTTTTTT
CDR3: CASSFTGTGGYEKLFF

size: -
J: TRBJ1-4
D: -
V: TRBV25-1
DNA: TGTGCCAGCAGTGAATCACGGGGGACTAATGAAAAACTGTTTTTT
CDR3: CASSESRGTNEKLFF

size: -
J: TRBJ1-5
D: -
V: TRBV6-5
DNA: TGTGCCAGCAGTTACAGGGATAATCAGCCCCAGCATTTT
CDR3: CASSYRDNQPQHF

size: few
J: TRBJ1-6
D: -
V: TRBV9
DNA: TGTGCCAGCAGTGAGGTGGGGCCAAATTCACCCCTCCACTTT
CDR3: CASSEVGPNSPLHF

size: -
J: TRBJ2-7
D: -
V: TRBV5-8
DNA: TGTGCCAGCAGTGGGGAACGACTGCCCTACGAGCAGTACTTC
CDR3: CASSGERLPYEQYF

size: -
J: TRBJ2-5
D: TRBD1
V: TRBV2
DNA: TGTGCCAGCAGTGAAAGCAGGGGGCGAGGGGAGACCCAGTACTTC
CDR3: CASSESRGRGETQYF

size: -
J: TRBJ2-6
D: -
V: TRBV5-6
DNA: TGTGCCAGCAGCTTGGAAGGGACAAAACATTTCTCTGGGGCCAACGTCCTGACTTTC
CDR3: CASSLEGTKHFSGANVLTF

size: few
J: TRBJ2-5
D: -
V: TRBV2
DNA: TGTGCCAGCGGCAGGGGATTAGGAGAGACCCAGTACTTC
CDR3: CASGRGLGETQYF

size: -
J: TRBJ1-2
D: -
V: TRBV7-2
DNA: TGTGCCAGCAGCCTCGTTCCAGGGGTGAATGGCTACACCTTC
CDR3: CASSLVPGVNGYTF

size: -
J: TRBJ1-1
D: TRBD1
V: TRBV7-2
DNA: TGTGCCAGCAGCTTCGACAGGGGGGACACTGAAGCTTTCTTT
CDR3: CASSFDRGDTEAFF

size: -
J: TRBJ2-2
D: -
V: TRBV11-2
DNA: TGTGCCAGCAGCTTAGATGCCACCGGGGAGCTGTTTTTT
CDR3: CASSLDATGELFF

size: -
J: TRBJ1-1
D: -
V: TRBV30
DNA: TGTGCCTGGAGTGTAGAGCGGAACACTGAAGCTTTCTTT
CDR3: CAWSVERNTEAFF

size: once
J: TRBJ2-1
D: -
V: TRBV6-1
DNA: TGTGCCAGCAGTGAAGAGGGGTATGGCAGGGAGAGGAATGAGCAGTTCTTC
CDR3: CASSEEGYGRERNEQFF

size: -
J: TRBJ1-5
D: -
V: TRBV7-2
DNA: TGTGCCAGCAGCTTATCCCCGGCCAACAGTTATAGCAATCAGCCCCAGCATTTT
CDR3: CASSLSPANSYSNQPQHF

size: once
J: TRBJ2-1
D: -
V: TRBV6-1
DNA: TGTGCCAGCCGGATACAGGGGGGGATTAATGAGCAGTTCTTC
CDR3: CASRIQGGINEQFF

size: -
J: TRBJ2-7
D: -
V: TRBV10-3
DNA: TGTGCCATCAGTGAGTCGACCGGGCAGGCGTCGTCCTACGAGCAGTACTTC
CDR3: CAISESTGQASSYEQYF

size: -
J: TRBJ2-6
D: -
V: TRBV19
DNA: TGTGCCAGTAAGAGACAGGACTCTGGGGCCAACGTCCTGACTTTC
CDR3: CASKRQDSGANVLTF